The clone carrying this TCR beta chain came up a few times. The antigen is undetermined. These data come from a study of T-cell reconstitution after alpha-beta-depleted transplantation in children. Study results and caveats: At one year after transplant, newly produced T cells mostly accounted for T-cell counts and diversity.

Unique molecular identifiers were used in preparing the TCRbeta library. TCRdb processed the PCR reads anew with MiXCR; each CDR3 protein has one entry. The sample shows almost 600,000 distinct CDR3 sequences, 27% of them seen only once. This CDR3 has 14 amino acids. CDR1 is SGHTA, CDR2 FQGNSA, per germline. The germline V and J ends were trimmed by 3 bases and 5 bases, with 13 bases remaining between them. The rearrangement links TRBV7-2 to TRBJ2-5; D is uncertain. The TCR sequence derives from a boy in the first two years of life with Wiskott-Aldrich syndrome, due to receive a stem cell transplant. This specimen consisted of PBMCs, obtained before TCRalphabeta/CD19-depleted stem cell transplant. The DNA of the CDR3 is TGTGCCAGCAGCTTCCCGCCCCGTCGGGAGACCCAGTACTTC. Protein sequence: CASSFPPRRETQYF.